This T cell receptor beta chain was captured in a study of blood T cells in healthy people across ages. Overall study: About one barcoded beta molecule per two T cells was captured by template switching.

This clonotype was seen only a few times. Its antigen is still unknown. Alongside a J-beta primer mix, a sample-barcoded 5' primer served in a second PCR lasting about 7 to 11 cycles. One entry per CDR3 protein, called by TCRdb with MiXCR from the 5' RACE reads. The sample gives about 1.6 million distinct CDR3 sequences, about 35% of which show up once; approximately 11% is in the top ten. Germline CDR1 is DFQATT and CDR2 is SNEGSKA (reference sequence). There are 14 residues in the CDR3. V was shortened by 5 bases and J by 1 base, with 15 bases between the two germline ends. Notes on the study in general: No conclusive comparison of naive versus antigen-experienced cells was possible with unsorted PBMCs. Age showed a roughly linear inverse relationship with TCR beta diversity per million T cells.

Isolated per sample were at least 7 million PBMCs. The V call is TRBV20-1, the J call TRBJ2-7; D call uncertain. This sequence originates from a woman aged 25-40 years in good health. Specimen: blood. The CDR3 is CSALLPGVSYEQYF. CDR3 sequence (DNA): TGCAGTGCTCTCCTCCCCGGAGTTTCCTACGAGCAGTACTTC.